This note documents a single T cell receptor (beta chain) sequence. The protocol was immunoSEQ multiplex PCR, while the TCRdb copy is restricted to in-frame clones and leaves out a portion. The repertoire holds 150,000 to 200,000 clones, approximately 89% seen once, with 0.77% in the top ten. The data belong to a study of blood T cell repertoires in COVID-19. Germline CDR1 KGHSY, CDR2 FQNENV. The CDR3 loop spans 16 amino acids. V was cut by 4 bases and J by 0 bases, with 10 bases left in between. This receptor was identified in a woman between 18 and 30 years old who had recovered from COVID-19. The chain links TRBV16 to TRBJ1-6, with no clear D. The sequenced material came from PBMCs or T cells enriched from blood (not recorded which). CDR3 residues: CASSPFPDSYNSPLHF. CDR3 nucleotides: TGTGCCAGCAGCCCGTTCCCAGACTCCTATAATTCACCCCTCCACTTT.